Below, 26 T cell receptor beta chains from the same sample are listed, as sequenced in a study of blood T cell repertoires in COVID-19 (dated by TCRdb to 2020 to 2021). Receptors were amplified or captured by the immunoSEQ multiplex PCR assay. Not all clones reach the TCRdb copy of this immuneACCESS table, which keeps in-frame sequences only. Checked studies attribute under half of the gap to unresolved V genes and leave the rest unexplained. The sample table shows about 15,000 clones, and roughly 80% are seen once. The ten largest clones take up about 15% of the sample. The sample was peripheral blood. The source is a human donor in a cohort sampled during active COVID-19.

This clone was counted a few times. The chain has TRBV6-5 and TRBJ1-6; 7 bases agree with TRBD1. V was clipped by 5 bases and J by 4 bases; unmatched bases: 5. Germline CDR1 and CDR2: MNHEY and SVGAGI. The CDR3 spans 15 residues. The CDR3: CASSHDRVYNSPLHF. In nucleotides, the CDR3 is TGTGCCAGCAGTCACGACAGGGTGTATAATTCACCCCTCCACTTT.

This clone was detected a few times. J is TRBJ2-7 and V is TRBV28; a weak D match, TRBD1 (7 bases). V lost 7 bases, J lost 5 bases, and 21 bases lay in between. Germline V gene data show CDR1 as MDHEN and CDR2 as SYDVKM. This CDR3 has 15 amino acids. CDR3 sequence (DNA): TGTGCCAGCAAGGGGGTGACAGGGAGGATCCACGAGCAGTACTTC. This gives the protein CASKGVTGRIHEQYF. Drawing the rest from reference TRBV28 and TRBJ2-7, the complete variable domain is DVKVTQSSRYLVKRTGEKVFLECVQDMDHENMFWYRQDPGLGLRLIYFSYDVKMKEKGDIPEGYSVSREKKERFSLILESASTNQTSMYLCASKGVTGRIHEQYFGPGTRLTVT.

This clone has just one count. The chain links TRBV2 to TRBJ1-6; TRBD1 is a possible D gene (5 bases). CDR3 size: 15 residues. V lost 5 bases and J 6 bases, leaving 14 bases between the germline ends. Germline CDR1 reads SNHLY; CDR2 reads FYNNEI. The DNA of the CDR3 is TGTGCCAGCAGTTTCGGGGGGACCGCTAATTCACCCCTCCACTTT. As protein: CASSFGGTANSPLHF.

This clone came up once. The genes are TRBV10-1 and TRBJ2-7; the match to TRBD1 covers 7 bases. This CDR3 spans 14 amino acids. Germline V gives CDR1 WNHNN, CDR2 SYGVQD (reference sequence). The V segment lost 6 bases and the J segment 0 bases; nucleotides outside the gene matches: 5. For the CDR3, the DNA is TGCGCCAGCAGCGACAGGGAAAACTCCTACGAGCAGTACTTC. Its protein product is CASSDRENSYEQYF.

The CDR3 here is CASSLSGPGRPQHF. The CDR3 coding sequence is TGTGCCAGCAGTTTATCGGGCCCCGGCCGGCCCCAGCATTTT. The chain couples TRBV27 to TRBJ1-5; D is unresolved. The CDR3 spans 14 residues. Trimming took 0 bases from V and 9 from J, leaving 12 bases between them. Germline assignment: CDR1 MNHEY and CDR2 SMNVEV (reference sequence).

The chain couples TRBV5-1 to TRBJ2-2; no reliable D call. Trimming took 2 bases from V and 3 from J, leaving 2 bases between them. Germline CDR1 reads SGHRS; CDR2 reads YFSETQ. The CDR3 spans 12 residues. The CDR3 protein is CASSFYTGELFF. In nucleotides, the CDR3 is TGCGCCAGCAGCTTCTACACCGGGGAGCTGTTTTTT.

This chain links TRBV11-2 with TRBJ2-3, with TRBD1 identical over 8 bases. In germline, CDR1 is SGHAT, CDR2 FQNNGV. With 6 bases clipped from V and 2 bases from J, the junction kept 7 bases outside the gene matches. This CDR3 region has 15 residues. CDR3 DNA sequence: TGTGCCAGCAGTCGATCGACAGGGGCCACAGATACGCAGTATTTT. Translated: CASSRSTGATDTQYF.

The chain is built from TRBV7-7 and TRBJ2-1; a possible D gene is TRBD2 (5 bases). Germline CDR1 reads SSHAT; CDR2 reads FNYEAQ (reference sequence). Trimming cost V 2 bases and J 8 bases, with 19 bases left between them. This CDR3 contains 16 residues. The CDR3 DNA follows: TGTGCCAGCAGCTTAACCCGGGATCTCGGGATGGATGAGCAGTTCTTC. Amino acid sequence: CASSLTRDLGMDEQFF.

The chain couples TRBV6-5 to TRBJ2-5, with a tentative D call TRBD2 (5 bases). The CDR3 totals 14 residues. Germline loops: CDR1 MNHEY, CDR2 SVGAGI. V was pared by 2 bases and J by 5 bases, with 12 bases between. The CDR3 sequence: CASSYGSGWETQYF. The CDR3, as DNA: TGTGCCAGCAGTTACGGGTCGGGGTGGGAGACCCAGTACTTC.

The CDR3 spells CASGTGSSVTEAFF. The CDR3 coding sequence is TGTGCCAGCGGGACAGGGAGTTCGGTAACTGAAGCTTTCTTT. The rearrangement links TRBV19 to TRBJ1-1; 9 bases are shared with TRBD1. Germline lookup yields CDR1 LNHDA and CDR2 SQIVND (reference sequence). CDR3 size: 14 residues. The J segment lost 5 bases and the V segment lost 9 bases, leaving 10 bases of the junction unmatched. Supplemented by reference TRBV19 and TRBJ1-1, the full variable domain reads DGGITQSPKYLFRKEGQNVTLSCEQNLNHDAMYWYRQDPGQGLRLIYYSQIVNDFQKGDIAEGYSVSREKKESFPLTVTSAQKNPTAFYLCASGTGSSVTEAFFGQGTRLTVV.

This clone has only a few counts. This sequence joins TRBV29-1 and TRBJ2-3, with 9 bases that match TRBD2. J lost 8 bases, V lost 7 bases, and 13 bases had no gene match. Germline V gives CDR1 SQVTM, CDR2 ANQGSEA. The CDR3 covers 14 residues. CDR3 sequence reads: CSASASGGLGTQYF. The CDR3 nucleotides read TGCAGCGCCTCAGCGAGCGGGGGGCTAGGTACGCAGTATTTT.

This chain links TRBV28 with TRBJ2-7; 13 bases fit TRBD2. Per the germline V gene, CDR1 is MDHEN and CDR2 is SYDVKM. Trimming cost V 10 bases and J 6 bases; bases outside gene matches: 9. The CDR3 contains 14 residues. CDR3 DNA sequence: TGTGCCACTACTAGCGGGGGGGCCTGGGGCGAGCAGTACTTC. It encodes CATTSGGAWGEQYF.

The J gene is TRBJ2-1, the V gene TRBV30; 10 nucleotides match TRBD1. The V gene's germline CDR1 is GTSNPN and CDR2 SVGIG (reference sequence). V dropped 4 bases and J dropped 9; count of bases not matched to a gene: 9. The CDR3 runs 14 residues. The CDR3 DNA reads as TGTGCCTGGACCCGGGACAGGGGCTTAGGTGAGCAGTTCTTC. This sequence encodes CAWTRDRGLGEQFF.

This chain links TRBV7-9 with TRBJ1-2; TRBD1 agrees at 8 bases. Germline V gene sequence: CDR1 SEHNR, CDR2 FQNEAQ (reference sequence). The CDR3 consists of 14 residues. The V segment lost 5 bases and the J segment 1 base; nucleotides outside the gene matches: 3. CDR3 sequence: CASSRTGINYGYTF. In DNA, the CDR3 is TGTGCCAGCAGCCGGACAGGGATTAACTATGGCTACACCTTC.

V gene TRBV7-2 combines with J gene TRBJ1-4; D is unresolved. The CDR3 loop spans 14 amino acids. In germline, CDR1 is SGHTA, CDR2 FQGNSA. V shed 5 bases and J shed 8 bases, with 15 bases lying between them. CDR3 in amino acids: CASSRGGFGEKLFF. DNA for the CDR3: TGTGCCAGCAGCCGTGGCGGGTTCGGGGAAAAACTGTTTTTT.

This chain uses TRBV5-8 with TRBJ2-1, with D possibly matching TRBD1 (5 bases). The germline V gene has CDR1 SGHTS and CDR2 YDEGEE. Trimming took off 4 bases at V and 2 bases at J, with 13 bases between the two ends. There are 15 residues in the CDR3. The CDR3 region has the DNA TGTGCCAGCAGCATCGACAGTGACCCCTACAATGAGCAGTTCTTC. It codes for CASSIDSDPYNEQFF.

The chain has TRBV7-2 and TRBJ1-3; no clear D gene. CDR3 length equals 12 residues. Germline V gene sequence: CDR1 SGHTA, CDR2 FQGNSA. Trimming took 4 bases from V and 6 from J, leaving 7 bases between them. CDR3 DNA sequence: TGTGCCAGCAGCTCGGACTTAAACACCATATATTTT. Its protein is CASSSDLNTIYF.

The gene calls are TRBV25-1 and TRBJ2-7; a possible D gene is TRBD1 (6 bases). There are 14 residues in the CDR3. Germline CDR1 is MGHDK and CDR2 is SYGVNS. Trimming took off 2 bases at V and 2 bases at J, with 10 bases between the two ends. CDR3 residues: CASSEPGEAYEQYF. The CDR3 DNA reads as TGTGCCAGCAGTGAACCAGGGGAAGCCTACGAGCAGTACTTC.

This sequence joins TRBV2 and TRBJ2-3; 7 nucleotides match TRBD2. V was pared by 5 bases and J by 2 bases, with 4 bases of the junction left unmatched. Germline CDR1 is SNHLY and CDR2 is FYNNEI. This CDR3 is built from 14 residues. CDR3 nucleotides: TGTGCCAGCAGTTCCAGCGGGGTCACAGATACGCAGTATTTT. Protein: CASSSSGVTDTQYF.

The rearrangement links TRBV3-1 (or the pseudogene TRBV3-2) to TRBJ1-1; D is perhaps TRBD1 (5 bases). Per germline, CDR1 LGHDT and CDR2 YNNKEL (reference sequence). CDR3 size: 16 residues. Trimming removed 4 bases at V and 1 base at J, with 16 bases between. The CDR3 loop reads CASSPLGGVRNTEAFF. CDR3 coding DNA: TGTGCCAGCAGCCCCCTGGGGGGGGTGCGGAACACTGAAGCTTTCTTT.

The genes are TRBV7-9 and TRBJ1-6; the match to TRBD1 covers 7 bases. V dropped 3 bases and J dropped 10; count of bases not matched to a gene: 12. The germline CDR1 and CDR2 sequences are SEHNR and FQNEAQ (reference sequence). CDR3 size: 16 residues. CDR3 loop: CASSLGAGGLGSPLHF. Here the CDR3 DNA reads TGTGCCAGCAGCTTGGGGGCAGGGGGACTGGGATCACCCCTCCACTTT.

The V gene is TRBV25-1, the J gene TRBJ2-7; TRBD1 is a possible D gene (5 bases). Trimming took 3 bases from V and 8 from J, leaving 14 bases between them. CDR1 MGHDK and CDR2 SYGVNS come from the germline V gene. The CDR3 is made up of 13 amino acids. Here the CDR3 reads CASSDGQGLQQYF. The CDR3 DNA follows: TGTGCCAGCAGTGACGGGCAGGGCCTTCAGCAGTACTTC.

J is TRBJ1-5 and V is TRBV2; tentatively, D is TRBD1 (5 bases). Trimming cost V 8 bases and J 2 bases, with 16 bases left between them. The CDR3 contains 15 residues. CDR1 is SNHLY and CDR2 is FYNNEI in the germline V gene. CDR3 sequence reads: CASSLAGVGNQPQHF. The CDR3 nucleotides read TGTGCCAGCTCCCTGGCGGGGGTTGGCAATCAGCCCCAGCATTTT.

This chain links TRBV20-1 with TRBJ2-7; a weak D match, TRBD2 (5 bases). Per the germline V gene, CDR1 is DFQATT and CDR2 is SNEGSKA (reference sequence). The CDR3 is made up of 11 amino acids. V was clipped by 0 bases and J by 8 bases, with 8 bases between them. CDR3 sequence (DNA): TGCAGTGCTAGAGACCCCGGGAAGCAGTACTTC. This codes for CSARDPGKQYF.

The chain links TRBV28 to TRBJ2-2; 7 bases are a match to TRBD1. The CDR3 totals 15 residues. CDR1 is MDHEN, CDR2 SYDVKM, per germline. J lost 6 bases, V lost 7 bases, and 11 bases had no gene match. Here the CDR3 reads CASTKSRDSPGELFF. DNA of the CDR3: TGTGCCAGCACAAAGTCAAGGGACAGTCCCGGGGAGCTGTTTTTT.

The chain uses TRBV24-1 and TRBJ2-3; TRBD2 matches 10 bases. Germline CDR1 is KGHDR and CDR2 is SFDVKD. This CDR3 spans 16 amino acids. The V gene end was trimmed by 4 bases and the J gene end by 1 base; junction bases not matched to a gene: 4. CDR3 sequence reads: CATSDPLAGGTDTQYF. DNA of the CDR3: TGTGCCACCAGTGACCCTCTAGCGGGAGGCACAGATACGCAGTATTTT.